The clone carrying this T cell receptor beta chain was found a few times. Its antigen is unknown. TCRdb redid the calling of the 5' RACE reads with MiXCR, one entry per CDR3 protein. The table shows hundreds of thousands of distinct CDR3 sequences, with 20% to 30% occurring only once. This CDR3 spans 9 amino acids. Germline lookup yields CDR1 MNHEY and CDR2 SVGAGI. The V end lost 7 bases, the J end lost 6 bases, and 3 bases lay between the germline ends. These data are taken from a study of T-cell memory formation after mild COVID-19. Study at large: TCR clusters mostly belonged to single donors. Notes on the study in general: Researchers found some responding clones in pre-infection memory, a sign that cross-reactive memory joined.

Specimen: PBMCs or a T cell subset sorted from them (not recorded which). This TCR derives from an adult woman who had mild COVID-19 (a few samples of this study predate the infection). Cell type and time point are not known. The rearrangement links TRBV6-5 to TRBJ1-2, with D unclear. As DNA, the CDR3 is TGTGCCAGCACCAATGGCTACACCTTC. The encoded protein is CASTNGYTF.